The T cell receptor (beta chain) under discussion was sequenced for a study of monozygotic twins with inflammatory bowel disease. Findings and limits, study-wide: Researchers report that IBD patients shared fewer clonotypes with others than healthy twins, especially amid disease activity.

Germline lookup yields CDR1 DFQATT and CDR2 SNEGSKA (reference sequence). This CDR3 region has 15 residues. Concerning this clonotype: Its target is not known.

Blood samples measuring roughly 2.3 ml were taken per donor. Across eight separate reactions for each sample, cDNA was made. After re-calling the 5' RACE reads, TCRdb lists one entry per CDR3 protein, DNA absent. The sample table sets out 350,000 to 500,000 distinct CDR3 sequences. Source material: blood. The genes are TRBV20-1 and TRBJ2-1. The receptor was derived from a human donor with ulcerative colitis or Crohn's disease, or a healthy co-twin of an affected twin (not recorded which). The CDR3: CSASLRGRAYNEQFF.